This entry features one T cell receptor (beta chain) sequence. TCR beta chains were sequenced at survey level with immunoSEQ. Clones were sequenced by immunoSEQ multiplex PCR, and TCRdb holds only the in-frame ones, with some missing. The sample includes some 48,000 clones, more than 80% of them seen just once. CDR1 is MDHEN, CDR2 SYDVKM, per germline. Trimming stripped 6 bases from V and 5 bases from J, with 13 bases between. This CDR3 spans 13 amino acids. Sequences were obtained from PBMCs. This chain uses TRBV28 with TRBJ1-1; TRBD1 is a possible D gene (5 bases). The receptor comes from a man aged 35 to 55 with rheumatoid arthritis. CDR3 protein: CASSLGRGTEAFF. CDR3 coding DNA: TGTGCCAGCAGCCTTGGCCGGGGGACTGAAGCTTTCTTT.